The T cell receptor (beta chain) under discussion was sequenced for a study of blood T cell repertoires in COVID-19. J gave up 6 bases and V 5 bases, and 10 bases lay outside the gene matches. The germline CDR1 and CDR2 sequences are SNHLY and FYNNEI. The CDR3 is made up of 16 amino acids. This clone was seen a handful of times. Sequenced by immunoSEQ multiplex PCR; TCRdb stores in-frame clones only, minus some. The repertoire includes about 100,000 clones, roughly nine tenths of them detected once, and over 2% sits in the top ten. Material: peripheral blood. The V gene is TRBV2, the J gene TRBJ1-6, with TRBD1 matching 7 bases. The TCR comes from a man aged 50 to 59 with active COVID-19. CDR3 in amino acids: CASSLDRPALNSPLHF. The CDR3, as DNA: TGTGCCAGCAGTTTGGACAGGCCGGCCCTTAATTCACCCCTCCACTTT.